This T cell receptor (beta chain) was recorded in a study of regulatory T cells in long-lasting Graves disease. The TCR beta library used iRepertoire HTBI primers with Arm-PCR amplification of CDR3. TCRdb processed the multiplex PCR reads anew with MiXCR; each CDR3 protein has one entry. This table has 440,000 or so distinct CDR3 sequences, about 15% appearing once. The time point is: newly diagnosed GD, antithyroid drugs for less than 3 months. Isolated PBMC RNA provided the starting material for the TCR library. This clonotype was counted a few times. Another study also made use of these data, one on T cells in Graves' hyperthyroidism and ophthalmopathy. This second study says: An absence of ophthalmopathy progression within 18 months meant stable Graves' hyperthyroidism.

The sequence was collected from a woman aged 25 to 45 with Graves disease. Source: peripheral blood mononuclear cells (PBMCs), taken at new diagnosis, from a patient treated with antithyroid drugs.

The CDR3 sequence is CASSSNSPGVTGELFF. Written as DNA, the CDR3 is TGTGCCAGCAGCTCCAACTCCCCGGGGGTCACCGGGGAGCTGTTTTTT. The chain has TRBV7-2 and TRBJ2-2; a weak D match, TRBD2 (6 bases). CDR3 length equals 16 residues. The V and J ends lost 4 bases and 4 bases respectively, with 16 bases between them. Germline V gene lookup returns CDR1 SGHTA and CDR2 FQGNSA.